Following are 25 T cell receptor beta chains from one sample sequenced in a study of shared clonotypes between healthy human individuals. Only in-frame clones appear in the TCRdb table, and some are missing; sequencing was by immunoSEQ multiplex PCR. The sample records about 1.1 million clones, about 84% being singletons. The sequencing sample was made of memory CD4+ T cells from PBMCs. Subset of the sample: CD45RA-negative fraction. The receptors stem from a man between 18 and 35 years old in good health. Some clones in this sample may be carry-over from other donors' samples.

The genes are TRBV9 and TRBJ2-3; 7 nucleotides line up with TRBD1. The germline V gene has CDR1 SGDLS and CDR2 YYNGEE. The CDR3 is made up of 15 amino acids. V gave up 6 bases and J gave up 2 bases; unmatched junction bases: 9. The CDR3 DNA reads as TGTGCCAGCAAGAGGACAGGCTTTGACACAGATACGCAGTATTTT. The encoded protein is CASKRTGFDTDTQYF.

In this sample, this clone turned up once. The rearrangement links TRBV5-1 to TRBJ1-2, with a tentative D call TRBD1 (5 bases). The CDR3 sequence is 14 residues long. V dropped 0 bases and J dropped 3 bases, with 9 bases sitting between them. Germline lookup yields CDR1 SGHRS and CDR2 YFSETQ. CDR3 region: CASSLVSGYYGYTF. CDR3 sequence (DNA): TGCGCCAGCAGCTTGGTGTCAGGGTACTATGGCTACACCTTC.

This clone was detected once. The V call is TRBV15, the J call TRBJ2-1; the D is unclear. The germline gives CDR1 LNHNV, CDR2 YYDKDF (reference sequence). Trimming cost V 1 base and J 8 bases, with 15 bases left between them. The CDR3 extends over 15 amino acids. CDR3 sequence: CATSRGGILADEQFF. The CDR3 nucleotides are TGTGCCACCAGCAGAGGTGGAATCCTCGCCGATGAGCAGTTCTTC.

The J gene is TRBJ1-5, the V gene TRBV19; the match to TRBD1 covers 10 bases. The CDR3 consists of 16 residues. Germline V gives CDR1 LNHDA, CDR2 SQIVND (reference sequence). J gave up 2 bases and V 9 bases, and 10 bases lay outside the gene matches. The CDR3 DNA reads TGTGCCAGCCGAGCGGGAGGGACAGGGGGCAATCAGCCCCAGCATTTT. It is translated as CASRAGGTGGNQPQHF.

The genes are TRBV6-1 and TRBJ1-5; TRBD1 might be the D (5 bases). This CDR3 spans 15 amino acids. Germline CDR1 reads MNHNS; CDR2 reads SASEGT. The germline V and J ends were trimmed by 5 bases and 4 bases, with 15 bases remaining between them. Here the CDR3 reads CASSLGGAVNQPQHF. The CDR3, as DNA: TGTGCCAGCAGTCTAGGAGGGGCCGTTAATCAGCCCCAGCATTTT.

This chain uses TRBV6-1 with TRBJ2-5, with TRBD2 matching over 11 bases. This CDR3 spans 16 amino acids. The germline gives CDR1 MNHNS, CDR2 SASEGT. J was trimmed by 6 bases and V by 2 bases; bases with no gene match: 8. As DNA, the CDR3 is TGTGCCAGCAGTGAACTAGCGGGAGGTCCGGCCCAGACCCAGTACTTC. Its protein product is CASSELAGGPAQTQYF.

V gene TRBV7-9 combines with J gene TRBJ1-4; D is uncertain. The germline V gene encodes CDR1 SEHNR and CDR2 FQNEAQ (reference sequence). Trimming cost V 3 bases and J 8 bases, with 13 bases left between them. The CDR3 is made up of 14 amino acids. This CDR3 reads CASSLARSPEKLFF. The CDR3 nucleotides read TGTGCCAGCAGCTTGGCGCGGTCACCCGAAAAACTGTTTTTT.

V usage is TRBV15 and J usage is TRBJ2-6; 8 bases match TRBD2. The CDR3 length is 16 residues. J gave up 4 bases and V 3 bases, and 5 bases lay outside the gene matches. Germline assignment: CDR1 LNHNV and CDR2 YYDKDF (reference sequence). The CDR3 sequence: CATSSREGRGANVLTF. In nucleotides, the CDR3 is TGTGCCACCAGCAGCCGGGAGGGGAGGGGGGCCAACGTCCTGACTTTC.

CDR3 DNA sequence: TGTGCCAGCAGCCTGGGACTAGCGGGATTAGAGACCCAGTACTTC. Encoded protein: CASSLGLAGLETQYF. This sequence joins TRBV7-6 and TRBJ2-5, with 13 bases identical to TRBD2. Germline trimming cut 5 bases from V and 4 bases from J; bases unmatched to any gene: 4. The germline gives CDR1 SGHVS, CDR2 FNYEAQ. This CDR3 spans 15 amino acids.

About this clone itself: Other DNA sequences in this sample translate to the same CDR3. The V and J genes are TRBV7-9 and TRBJ1-2, with D unresolved. The CDR3 covers 12 residues. CDR1 is SEHNR, CDR2 FQNEAQ, per germline (reference sequence). Trimming shortened V by 3 bases and J by 4 bases, and 6 bases separated the two germline ends. The CDR3, as DNA: TGTGCCAGCAGCTTGGATTTCTATGGCTACACCTTC. It encodes CASSLDFYGYTF.

The chain carries TRBV7-2 and TRBJ2-1; D remains unclear. CDR1 is SGHTA and CDR2 is FQGNSA in the germline V gene. This CDR3 has 11 amino acids. V lost 1 base and J 10 bases, leaving 5 bases between the germline ends. Here the CDR3 DNA reads TGTGCCAGCAGCTTAGTGGCGGAGCAGTTCTTC. This encodes CASSLVAEQFF. Complete variable domain (other parts from reference TRBV7-2 and TRBJ2-1): GAGVSQSPSNKVTEKGKDVELRCDPISGHTALYWYRQSLGQGLEFLIYFQGNSAPDKSGLPSDRFSAERTGGSVSTLTIQRTQQEDSAVYLCASSLVAEQFFGPGTRLTVL.

Regarding this clone: The same CDR3 can be traced to other DNA sequences in this sample. This chain uses TRBV28 with TRBJ1-2, with 10 bases fitting TRBD1. J gave up 6 bases and V 6 bases, and 4 bases lay outside the gene matches. The CDR3 spans 13 residues. Germline loops: CDR1 MDHEN, CDR2 SYDVKM. CDR3 sequence: CASRSGQGNGYTF. The CDR3 DNA is TGTGCCAGCAGGTCGGGACAGGGGAATGGCTACACCTTC.

With respect to this clone: Distinct nucleotide sequences in the sample also encode this CDR3. The V gene is TRBV28, the J gene TRBJ2-7; 11 bases line up with TRBD2. After removal of 3 bases from V and 4 bases from J, the junction contained 2 bases not matched to a gene. CDR1 is MDHEN, CDR2 SYDVKM, per germline. The CDR3 runs to 14 residues. As DNA, the CDR3 is TGTGCCAGCAGTTTCGGGACTAGCGGTTACGAGCAGTACTTC. Amino acids: CASSFGTSGYEQYF.

The CDR3 spells CASSLNVGQEAFF. DNA of the CDR3: TGTGCCAGCAGCTTAAATGTAGGACAGGAAGCTTTCTTT. The rearrangement uses TRBV7-2 and TRBJ1-1; TRBD1 might be the D (6 bases). V lost 2 bases to trimming and J lost 8 bases, with 12 bases between them. The germline V gene encodes CDR1 SGHTA and CDR2 FQGNSA. The CDR3 runs to 13 residues.

The CDR3 nucleotides read TGTGCCAGCAGTTACTCGAGGGGGCCCTACGAGCAGTACTTC. Its translation is CASSYSRGPYEQYF. This sequence joins TRBV6-5 and TRBJ2-7; 7 bases are shared with TRBD1. The CDR3 has 14 residues. The ends lost 0 bases at V and 2 bases at J; junction bases unmatched: 1. The germline CDR1 and CDR2 sequences are MNHEY and SVGAGI.

The CDR3, as DNA: TGTGCCAGCAGCACTACCGGGTCCTCCTACAATGAGCAGTTCTTC. Translating it yields CASSTTGSSYNEQFF. The rearrangement links TRBV7-3 to TRBJ2-1, with no clear D. Germline loops: CDR1 SGHTA, CDR2 FQGTGA. The CDR3 has 15 residues. Trimming removed 5 bases from V and 0 bases from J, with 11 bases in between.

This chain connects TRBV30 to TRBJ1-3, with unresolved D. Germline values: CDR1 GTSNPN, CDR2 SVGIG (reference sequence). Trimming removed 5 bases from V and 1 base from J, with 9 bases in between. This CDR3 has 13 residues. In DNA form, the CDR3 reads TGTGCCTGGCTATTGGGGTCTGGAAACACCATATATTTT. Its translation is CAWLLGSGNTIYF.

The chain joins TRBV28 to TRBJ1-4, with D possibly matching TRBD1 (6 bases). The CDR3 covers 16 residues. Germline assignment: CDR1 MDHEN and CDR2 SYDVKM. V lost 6 bases, J lost 8 bases, and 22 bases lay in between. The CDR3 region has the DNA TGTGCCAGCAGGCCTGGGGGGGGACAAGGAACCGAAAAACTGTTTTTT. Its protein is CASRPGGGQGTEKLFF.

The rearrangement joins TRBV28 to TRBJ1-4, with D perhaps matching TRBD1 (5 bases). The CDR3 spans 14 residues. Trimming removed 6 bases at V and 5 bases at J, with 13 bases between. The germline V gene encodes CDR1 MDHEN and CDR2 SYDVKM. Here the CDR3 reads CASRKGRLNEKLFF. The CDR3 nucleotides read TGTGCCAGCAGAAAGGGACGGCTCAATGAAAAACTGTTTTTT.

The J gene is TRBJ1-2, the V gene TRBV2; a possible D gene is TRBD1 (5 bases). The CDR3 has 13 amino acids. V lost 4 bases and J 2 bases, leaving 8 bases between the germline ends. Germline CDR1 reads SNHLY; CDR2 reads FYNNEI. CDR3 residues: CASSVQGNYGYTF. CDR3 DNA: TGTGCCAGCAGTGTCCAGGGAAACTATGGCTACACCTTC.

The chain carries TRBV11-2 and TRBJ1-3; D gene unclear. V lost 4 bases and J lost 8, with 12 bases in between. The CDR3 contains 13 residues. Germline loops: CDR1 SGHAT, CDR2 FQNNGV. In DNA form, the CDR3 reads TGTGCCAGCAGCTCGGCCGGTAAGGACACCATATATTTT. It specifies CASSSAGKDTIYF. Using reference TRBV11-2 and TRBJ1-3 for the parts outside the CDR3, the full variable domain is EAGVAQSPRYKIIEKRQSVAFWCNPISGHATLYWYQQILGQGPKLLIQFQNNGVVDDSQLPKDRFSAERLKGVDSTLKIQPAKLEDSAVYLCASSSAGKDTIYFGEGSWLTVV.

With regard to this clone: This may stem from a read error, because a much larger clone lies one nucleotide away. This chain uses TRBV29-1 with TRBJ1-1; 7 positions match TRBD1. The CDR3 is made up of 14 amino acids. After removal of 6 bases from V and 3 bases from J, the junction contained 10 bases not matched to a gene. CDR1 and CDR2 (germline): SQVTM, ANQGSEA. CDR3 nucleotide sequence: TGCAGCGTAAAGAGCAGGGGGATGGACACTGAAGCTTTCTTT. Translation gives CSVKSRGMDTEAFF.

This clone was observed a few times. V and J are TRBV19 and TRBJ1-1; unclear D gene. This CDR3 comprises 14 residues. CDR1 is LNHDA, CDR2 SQIVND, per germline (reference sequence). Trimming removed 5 bases from V and 6 bases from J, with 16 bases in between. Here the CDR3 reads CASSAGRAPSEAFF. As DNA, the CDR3 is TGTGCCAGTAGTGCCGGGCGGGCCCCCTCTGAAGCTTTCTTT.

This chain connects TRBV28 to TRBJ2-7; D is possibly TRBD2 (5 bases). The V and J ends lost 6 bases and 0 bases respectively, with 9 bases between them. CDR1 is MDHEN, CDR2 SYDVKM, per germline. CDR3 length: 13 residues. DNA of the CDR3: TGTGCCAGCAGCGAGGGTGCCTCCTACGAGCAGTACTTC. Translation gives CASSEGASYEQYF.

The CDR3 nucleotides are TGTGCCAGCAGTTATTCAGGGGGCGCTGTTTACGAGCAGTACTTC. Its protein product is CASSYSGGAVYEQYF. This chain joins TRBV6-5 and TRBJ2-7; 8 bases agree with TRBD1. The germline gives CDR1 MNHEY, CDR2 SVGAGI. V dropped 3 bases and J dropped 4; count of bases not matched to a gene: 8. The CDR3 spans 15 residues.